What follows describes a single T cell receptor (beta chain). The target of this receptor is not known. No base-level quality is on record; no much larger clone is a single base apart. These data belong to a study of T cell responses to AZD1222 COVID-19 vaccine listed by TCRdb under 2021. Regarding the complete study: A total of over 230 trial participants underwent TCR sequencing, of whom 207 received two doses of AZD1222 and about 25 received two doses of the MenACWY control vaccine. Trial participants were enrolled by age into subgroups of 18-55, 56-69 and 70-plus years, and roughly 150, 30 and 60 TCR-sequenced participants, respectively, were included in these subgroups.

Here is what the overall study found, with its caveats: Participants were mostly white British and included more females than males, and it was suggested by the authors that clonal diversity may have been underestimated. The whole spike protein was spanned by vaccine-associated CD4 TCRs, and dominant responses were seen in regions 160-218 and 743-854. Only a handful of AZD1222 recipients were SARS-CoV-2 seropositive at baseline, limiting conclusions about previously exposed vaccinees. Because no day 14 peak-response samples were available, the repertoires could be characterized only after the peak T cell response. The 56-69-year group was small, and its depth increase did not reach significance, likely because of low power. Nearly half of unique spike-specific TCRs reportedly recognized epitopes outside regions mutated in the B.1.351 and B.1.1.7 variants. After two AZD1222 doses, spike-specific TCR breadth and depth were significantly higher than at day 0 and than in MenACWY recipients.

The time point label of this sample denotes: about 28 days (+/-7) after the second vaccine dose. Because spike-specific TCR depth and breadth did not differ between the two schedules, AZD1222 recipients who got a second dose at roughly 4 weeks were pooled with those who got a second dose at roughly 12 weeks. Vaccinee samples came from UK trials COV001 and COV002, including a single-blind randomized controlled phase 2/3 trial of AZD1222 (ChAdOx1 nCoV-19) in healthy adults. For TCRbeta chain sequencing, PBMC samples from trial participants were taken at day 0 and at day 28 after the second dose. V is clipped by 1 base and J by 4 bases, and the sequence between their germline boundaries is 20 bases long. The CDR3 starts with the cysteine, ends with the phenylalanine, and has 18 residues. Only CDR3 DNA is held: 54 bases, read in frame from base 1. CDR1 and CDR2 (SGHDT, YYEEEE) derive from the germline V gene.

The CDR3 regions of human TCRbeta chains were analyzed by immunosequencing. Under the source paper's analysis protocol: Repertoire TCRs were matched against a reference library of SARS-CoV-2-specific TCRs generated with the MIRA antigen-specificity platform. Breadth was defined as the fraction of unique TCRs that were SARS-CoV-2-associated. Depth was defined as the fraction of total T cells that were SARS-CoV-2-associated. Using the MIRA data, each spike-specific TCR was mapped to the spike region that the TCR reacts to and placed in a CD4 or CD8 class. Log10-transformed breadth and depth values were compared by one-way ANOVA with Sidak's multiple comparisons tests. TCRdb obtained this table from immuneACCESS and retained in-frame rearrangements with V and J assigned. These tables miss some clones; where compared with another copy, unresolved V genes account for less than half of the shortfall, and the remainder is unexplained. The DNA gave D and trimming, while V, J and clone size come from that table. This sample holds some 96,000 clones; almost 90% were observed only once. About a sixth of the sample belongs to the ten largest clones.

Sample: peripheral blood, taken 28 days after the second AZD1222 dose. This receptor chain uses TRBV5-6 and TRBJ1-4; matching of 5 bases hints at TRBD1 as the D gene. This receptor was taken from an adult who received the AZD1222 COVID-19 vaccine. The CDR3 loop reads CASSLLGHGGGDNEKLFF. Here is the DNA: TGTGCCAGCAGCTTGCTTGGCCATGGGGGTGGGGATAATGAAAAACTGTTTTTT.